These T cell receptor beta chains were read from a single sample in a study of blood T cell repertoires in COVID-19. Repertoires were generated with immunoSEQ multiplex PCR, while TCRdb's copy carries only in-frame clones and drops some. The sample yields roughly 85,000 clones, roughly 90% seen once. Sequenced input: peripheral blood. The receptors here all came from a man between 45 and 60 years old with active or convalescent COVID-19. The conserved cysteine and the conserved F or W are not part of the CDR3 here. D genes are given only for firm matches. Size values are once, few and many counts, or a class for expanded clones, and some rows have none.

V: TRBV30; length: 13; J: TRBJ2-2; size: -; D: -; CDR3: AWSVDHGGTGELF
V: TRBV2; length: 12; J: TRBJ2-7; size: -; D: TRBD1; CDR3: ASSLAGQVTHQY
V: TRBV4-2; length: 18; J: TRBJ2-2; size: -; D: TRBD2; CDR3: ASRAVQLAGGPGHAGELF
V: TRBV9; length: 12; J: TRBJ1-5; size: few; D: -; CDR3: ASSVDSSNQPQH
V: TRBV5-1; length: 12; J: TRBJ2-5; size: once; D: TRBD1; CDR3: ASSNHRGGETQY
V: TRBV30; length: 11; J: TRBJ1-1; size: few; D: -; CDR3: AWNRGGGAGAF
V: TRBV24-1; length: 14; J: TRBJ1-4; size: -; D: -; CDR3: ATRAGAPGHGEKLF
V: TRBV5-4; length: 11; J: TRBJ2-5; size: -; D: TRBD1; CDR3: ASSPGQKETQY
V: TRBV7-8; length: 14; J: TRBJ2-1; size: -; D: TRBD1; CDR3: ASRIETGLPADEQF
V: TRBV11-2; length: 16; J: TRBJ1-3; size: -; D: TRBD1; CDR3: ASSPRPSRQGPGNTIY
V: TRBV27; length: 15; J: TRBJ2-1; size: -; D: -; CDR3: ASSPSKGEAVDNEQF
V: TRBV6-5; length: 12; J: TRBJ2-3; size: -; D: -; CDR3: ASFPGISADTQY
V: TRBV20-1; length: 9; J: TRBJ1-1; size: -; D: -; CDR3: SAIGGTEAF
V: TRBV9; length: 11; J: TRBJ1-3; size: -; D: -; CDR3: ASSGPVGNTIY
V: TRBV10-3; length: 14; J: TRBJ1-5; size: -; D: -; CDR3: AISQQEGVMSQPQH
V: TRBV6-1; length: 12; J: TRBJ1-4; size: once; D: -; CDR3: ASSEQGIGEKLF
V: TRBV19; length: 13; J: TRBJ1-2; size: once; D: -; CDR3: ASSAFPKPNYGYT
V: TRBV14; length: 10; J: TRBJ1-6; size: -; D: -; CDR3: ASSQIQSTLH
V: TRBV5-5; length: 11; J: TRBJ1-2; size: -; D: -; CDR3: ASSWEQGYGYT
V: TRBV3-1/TRBV3-2; length: 14; J: TRBJ2-1; size: -; D: -; CDR3: ASSQGRLALGNEQF
V: TRBV27; length: 15; J: TRBJ2-1; size: -; D: TRBD2; CDR3: ASSLLTSGTRYNEQF
V: TRBV20-1; length: 9; J: TRBJ1-2; size: -; D: -; CDR3: SARVGWGYT
V: TRBV6-5; length: 12; J: TRBJ1-2; size: -; D: -; CDR3: ASRDSGTWYGYT
V: TRBV24-1; length: 16; J: TRBJ2-2; size: -; D: TRBD2; CDR3: ATSDVGLAGVHTGELF
V: TRBV3-1/TRBV3-2; length: 16; J: TRBJ2-7; size: -; D: TRBD2; CDR3: ASSPGRWTSGRVNEQY
V: TRBV20-1; length: 10; J: TRBJ1-1; size: -; D: -; CDR3: SASRHDTEAF
V: TRBV19; length: 15; J: TRBJ1-1; size: once; D: -; CDR3: ASTNNLLSRYNTEAF
V: TRBV3-1/TRBV3-2; length: 10; J: TRBJ2-5; size: -; D: -; CDR3: ASSQDRKTQY
V: TRBV6-4; length: 13; J: TRBJ1-2; size: -; D: TRBD1; CDR3: ASSPTGAGVNGYT
V: TRBV6-5; length: 12; J: TRBJ2-3; size: -; D: TRBD1; CDR3: ASSSGQGTDTQY
V: TRBV5-4; length: 17; J: TRBJ2-6; size: -; D: -; CDR3: ASSLAPRQGGAGANVLT
V: TRBV7-9; length: 12; J: TRBJ1-4; size: -; D: -; CDR3: ASSLAAVSEKLF
V: TRBV6-6; length: 14; J: TRBJ1-3; size: -; D: TRBD1; CDR3: ASSSTRTGDGNTIY
V: TRBV12-3/TRBV12-4; length: 10; J: TRBJ1-2; size: -; D: -; CDR3: ASTQGSYGYT
V: TRBV5-4; length: 13; J: TRBJ1-2; size: -; D: -; CDR3: ASTNLGGRNYGYT
V: TRBV11-2; length: 15; J: TRBJ2-7; size: many; D: TRBD2; CDR3: ASSLETSGVQNYEQY
V: TRBV11-2; length: 16; J: TRBJ2-2; size: -; D: TRBD2; CDR3: ASSPGTSGIIGTGELF
V: TRBV10-3; length: 14; J: TRBJ1-3; size: -; D: -; CDR3: AISETVGGSGNTIY
V: TRBV10-3; length: 16; J: TRBJ2-2; size: -; D: TRBD2; CDR3: AISDGLAGASNTGELF
V: TRBV4-1; length: 13; J: TRBJ2-5; size: -; D: -; CDR3: ASSQGVRQGETQY
V: TRBV14; length: 13; J: TRBJ2-2; size: -; D: -; CDR3: ASSQVQTNTGELF
V: TRBV3-1/TRBV3-2; length: 16; J: TRBJ1-1; size: -; D: TRBD1; CDR3: ASSQKFRDRDIYTEAF
V: TRBV19; length: 13; J: TRBJ2-1; size: -; D: TRBD2; CDR3: ASSRLAGADNEQF
V: TRBV7-7; length: 17; J: TRBJ2-1; size: -; D: TRBD2; CDR3: ASSPLTGLAGRGGNEQF
V: TRBV3-1/TRBV3-2; length: 12; J: TRBJ1-2; size: -; D: TRBD1; CDR3: ASSPGQGLDGYT
V: TRBV4-2; length: 11; J: TRBJ1-6; size: -; D: -; CDR3: ASRRTDNSPLH
V: TRBV12-3/TRBV12-4; length: 11; J: TRBJ2-2; size: -; D: -; CDR3: ASTASVTGELF
V: TRBV10-3; length: 14; J: TRBJ2-3; size: -; D: TRBD2; CDR3: AITGTSGSKTDTQY
V: TRBV9; length: 13; J: TRBJ1-2; size: -; D: TRBD1; CDR3: ASSVGQGANYGYT
V: TRBV6-2/TRBV6-3; length: 13; J: TRBJ2-3; size: few; D: -; CDR3: ASSYSLASTDTQY
V: TRBV30; length: 9; J: TRBJ1-2; size: -; D: -; CDR3: AWGQTYGYT
V: TRBV7-2; length: 14; J: TRBJ2-7; size: -; D: -; CDR3: ASSLGTTGIRYEQY
V: TRBV30; length: 12; J: TRBJ1-5; size: -; D: -; CDR3: ATSTVNSNQPQH
V: TRBV6-6; length: 12; J: TRBJ1-4; size: once; D: TRBD1; CDR3: ASSFGTGVEKLF
V: TRBV20-1; length: 13; J: TRBJ2-7; size: -; D: TRBD1; CDR3: SASNPQGAGYEQY
V: TRBV7-6; length: 13; J: TRBJ1-2; size: -; D: TRBD1; CDR3: ASSPRQGAVAGYT
V: TRBV2; length: 11; J: TRBJ2-3; size: -; D: TRBD2; CDR3: ASSGASGGTQY